The 10 T cell receptor beta chains below come from one sample, sequenced in a study of cytomegalovirus exposure and HLA in healthy donors. Vbeta (60) and Jbeta (13) primers were used in the PCR. Assay used: immunoSEQ multiplex PCR; TCRdb lists only in-frame clones, some missing. The sample records roughly 150,000 clones, about 8.9% being singletons. Sequencing used PBMCs. Receptors were obtained from a man aged 50-59 years in good health and CMV-seronegative.

CDR3 nucleotide sequence: TGCGCCAGCAGCCCTAGCGGGAGTTCAGAAGAGACCCAGTACTTC. Protein: CASSPSGSSEETQYF. The genes are TRBV5-1 and TRBJ2-5; 10 positions agree with TRBD2. The CDR3 runs to 15 residues. Trimming took 4 bases from V and 3 from J; bases not matched to a gene: 6. From germline, CDR1 is SGHRS and CDR2 YFSETQ.

This clone appeared a few times. The J gene is TRBJ2-6, the V gene TRBV7-6; tentatively, D is TRBD2 (5 bases). CDR3 length: 16 amino acids. Trimming removed 6 bases at V and 2 bases at J, with 14 bases between. Germline V gene sequence: CDR1 SGHVS, CDR2 FNYEAQ. The CDR3 sequence: CASSSLDHPGANVLTF. The CDR3 DNA is TGTGCCAGCAGTTCACTAGACCATCCTGGGGCCAACGTCCTGACTTTC. The entire variable domain, with the rest obtained from reference TRBV7-6 and TRBJ2-6, is as follows: GAGVSQSPRYKVTKRGQDVALRCDPISGHVSLYWYRQALGQGPEFLTYFNYEAQQDKSGLPNDRFSAERPEGSISTLTIQRTEQRDSAMYRCASSSLDHPGANVLTFGAGSRLTVL.

The chain is built from TRBV7-9 and TRBJ1-2, with 7 bases lining up with TRBD1. The trim removed 5 bases at V and 4 bases at J, leaving 7 bases unmatched. Germline V gene lookup returns CDR1 SEHNR and CDR2 FQNEAQ (reference sequence). CDR3 length equals 14 residues. The CDR3 protein is CASSNLAGGYGYTF. CDR3 DNA sequence: TGTGCCAGCAGCAATCTGGCAGGGGGCTATGGCTACACCTTC.

The gene calls are TRBV7-8 and TRBJ1-2; 12 bases agree with TRBD1. V shed 5 bases, J shed 7 bases, and the junction held 11 bases outside the gene matches. The CDR3 length is 16 residues. Germline V lookup: CDR1 SGHVS, CDR2 FQNEAQ. The CDR3 nucleotides read TGTGCCAGCAGCCCCGGGACAGGGGGCCCCTCGGGTGGCTACACCTTC. As protein: CASSPGTGGPSGGYTF.

The sample holds a few counts of this clone. The chain uses TRBV30 and TRBJ1-6; D is unresolved. The ends were cut back, 8 bases at V and 7 bases at J, with 18 bases in the middle. This CDR3 is built from 14 residues. Germline V gene sequence: CDR1 GTSNPN, CDR2 SVGIG (reference sequence). The CDR3: CAVGVGSANSPLHF. CDR3 DNA sequence: TGTGCCGTAGGAGTTGGAAGTGCGAATTCACCCCTCCACTTT.

This clone was detected once. The chain has TRBV5-1 and TRBJ2-3; no firm D call. In germline, CDR1 is SGHRS, CDR2 YFSETQ. V dropped 0 bases and J dropped 1 base, with 9 bases sitting between them. The CDR3 contains 15 residues. The CDR3 region is CASSLDTRGTDTQYF. The CDR3 nucleotides are TGCGCCAGCAGCTTGGATACCCGCGGCACAGATACGCAGTATTTT.

CDR3 region: CASRFGEGTEAFF. The CDR3, as DNA: TGTGCCAGTCGCTTTGGGGAGGGAACTGAAGCTTTCTTT. The V gene is TRBV19, the J gene TRBJ1-1; no firm D call. The CDR3 consists of 13 residues. V gave up 8 bases and J gave up 5 bases, with 15 bases separating them. The germline V gene has CDR1 LNHDA and CDR2 SQIVND (reference sequence). The full variable domain, in which reference TRBV19 and TRBJ1-1 provide the parts outside the CDR3, is DGGITQSPKYLFRKEGQNVTLSCEQNLNHDAMYWYRQDPGQGLRLIYYSQIVNDFQKGDIAEGYSVSREKKESFPLTVTSAQKNPTAFYLCASRFGEGTEAFFGQGTRLTVV.

In its sample, this clone was seen a few times. This rearrangement joins TRBV29-1 to TRBJ1-5, with D tentatively TRBD1 (6 bases). Looked up from germline, CDR1 is SQVTM and CDR2 is ANQGSEA. The CDR3 totals 14 residues. The V end lost 5 bases, the J end lost 5 bases, and 16 bases lay between the germline ends. The CDR3 DNA reads TGCAGCGTTTCACAGGGAGGGGTCGATCAGCCCCAGCATTTT. This translates into CSVSQGGVDQPQHF.

The table lists this clone with a few counts. V gene TRBV7-3 combines with J gene TRBJ1-1, with 8 bases matching TRBD1. V shed 5 bases, J shed 1 base, and the junction held 3 bases outside the gene matches. In germline, CDR1 is SGHTA, CDR2 FQGTGA. CDR3 length equals 14 residues. The CDR3 region has the DNA TGTGCCAGCAGCCTACAGGGGGGGAACACTGAAGCTTTCTTT. It codes for CASSLQGGNTEAFF.

This clone has a handful of counts. The chain carries TRBV10-1 and TRBJ2-2, with D possibly matching TRBD2 (6 bases). V was clipped by 3 bases and J by 0 bases, with 11 bases between them. Germline V gene lookup returns CDR1 WNHNN and CDR2 SYGVQD (reference sequence). CDR3 length: 16 amino acids. The CDR3 region is CASSDDRDSNTGELFF. CDR3 coding DNA: TGCGCCAGCAGTGACGACCGGGACTCGAACACCGGGGAGCTGTTTTTT.